The 29 T cell receptor beta chains below all came from one sample that was sequenced in a study of Siglec-9 on CD8 T cells in melanoma (dated by TCRdb to between 2018 and 2021). The library came from the immunoSEQ multiplex PCR assay. TCRdb carries this immuneACCESS record with in-frame sequences only. Its versions omit some clonotypes, under half of them owing to an unresolved V gene in the studies checked, with the rest unexplained. The sample table holds 36,000 or so clones, of which roughly 80% were seen once. The ten top clones hold approximately 1.8% of the sample. Sequencing used Siglec-9- CD8+ T cells sorted from blood. In light of the paper, this sample's cell subset or site label describes: CD8 T cells lacking Siglec-9. These receptors came from a human donor in good health.

The table lists this clone with a few counts. The chain carries TRBV19 and TRBJ1-2; TRBD1 matches at 9 bases. Germline CDR1 is LNHDA and CDR2 is SQIVND (reference sequence). V dropped 4 bases and J dropped 8; count of bases not matched to a gene: 17. The CDR3 has 17 residues. The CDR3 nucleotides are TGTGCCAGTAGTACCCACCCCGGGACAGGGTTGGCTGGAGGCTACACCTTC. The encoded protein is CASSTHPGTGLAGGYTF. The whole variable domain, filled in from reference TRBV19 and TRBJ1-2, reads DGGITQSPKYLFRKEGQNVTLSCEQNLNHDAMYWYRQDPGQGLRLIYYSQIVNDFQKGDIAEGYSVSREKKESFPLTVTSAQKNPTAFYLCASSTHPGTGLAGGYTFGSGTRLTVV.

The rearrangement uses TRBV10-3 and TRBJ1-1, with unresolved D. The CDR3 covers 13 residues. V gave up 1 base and J gave up 5 bases, with 8 bases separating them. Germline V gene data show CDR1 as ENHRY and CDR2 as SYGVKD. The CDR3, as DNA: TGTGCCATCAGTGAGTTACTCGGGACTGAAGCTTTCTTT. It yields the protein CAISELLGTEAFF.

This clone was seen only once. V usage is TRBV15 and J usage is TRBJ2-1; D remains ambiguous. Per germline, CDR1 LNHNV and CDR2 YYDKDF (reference sequence). V was trimmed by 0 bases and J by 0 bases, leaving 6 bases between them. CDR3 length equals 15 residues. In DNA, the CDR3 is TGTGCCACCAGCAGAGAGCTTACCTCCTACAATGAGCAGTTCTTC. Encoded protein: CATSRELTSYNEQFF.

The rearrangement uses TRBV11-2 and TRBJ2-1, with 8 positions matching TRBD2. Germline assignment: CDR1 SGHAT and CDR2 FQNNGV. Trimming at V came to 0 bases and at J to 3 bases, leaving 10 bases not matched to a gene. The CDR3 has 18 amino acids. CDR3 sequence (DNA): TGTGCCAGCAGCTTAGAGGCCTCGGCGGGAGGACTCTACAATGAGCAGTTCTTC. The encoded protein is CASSLEASAGGLYNEQFF.

The V call is TRBV18, the J call TRBJ1-5, with TRBD1 matching over 7 bases. V gave up 4 bases and J gave up 3 bases; unmatched junction bases: 21. Per the germline V gene, CDR1 is KGHSH and CDR2 is LQKENI. The CDR3 runs to 20 residues. The CDR3 loop reads CASSQYGWAGTDRDNQPQHF. The CDR3 bases are TGTGCCAGCTCACAGTACGGGTGGGCGGGGACAGATCGGGACAATCAGCCCCAGCATTTT.

The chain joins TRBV6-1 to TRBJ2-1, with D unclear. This CDR3 contains 14 residues. Germline-derived CDR1 and CDR2 are MNHNS and SASEGT. Trimming stripped 8 bases from V and 0 bases from J, with 11 bases between. The CDR3 sequence: CASGTRSSYNEQFF. The CDR3 DNA is TGTGCCAGCGGCACCAGGAGCTCCTACAATGAGCAGTTCTTC.

J is TRBJ1-5 and V is TRBV7-9; D not resolved. The CDR3 runs to 15 residues. The germline V and J ends were trimmed by 5 bases and 1 base, with 12 bases remaining between them. Germline CDR1 and CDR2: SEHNR and FQNEAQ (reference sequence). Here the CDR3 reads CASSRTDESNQPQHF. The DNA for the CDR3 is TGTGCCAGCAGCCGAACGGACGAGAGCAATCAGCCCCAGCATTTT.

This chain connects TRBV27 to TRBJ1-2; a weak D match, TRBD1 (6 bases). The CDR3 sequence is 14 residues long. The V end was cut by 2 bases, the J end by 2 bases, with 9 bases between. Germline CDR1 is MNHEY and CDR2 is SMNVEV (reference sequence). The CDR3 region is CASSLTGPNYGYTF. The CDR3, as DNA: TGTGCCAGCAGTTTAACAGGGCCCAACTATGGCTACACCTTC.

This chain joins TRBV30 and TRBJ1-1, with D tentatively TRBD1 (5 bases). This CDR3 comprises 14 residues. Trimming pared 0 bases from V and 3 bases from J, leaving 11 bases between. CDR1 and CDR2 from the germline V gene are GTSNPN and SVGIG (reference sequence). The CDR3 region is CAWSVGGYDTEAFF. The CDR3 nucleotides read TGTGCCTGGAGTGTTGGGGGATACGACACTGAAGCTTTCTTT.

V is TRBV19 and J is TRBJ1-2; 9 bases match TRBD1. The junction had 11 bases not matched to a gene; V was cut back by 6 bases and J by 6 bases. Germline assignment: CDR1 LNHDA and CDR2 SQIVND (reference sequence). This CDR3 is built from 15 residues. The CDR3 protein is CASSLPGTGIDGYTF. The CDR3 DNA follows: TGTGCCAGTAGCCTTCCCGGGACAGGGATTGATGGCTACACCTTC.

The chain employs TRBV27 and TRBJ2-1; D gene uncertain. The germline V and J ends were trimmed by 6 bases and 1 base, with 7 bases remaining between them. There are 13 residues in the CDR3. Per the germline V gene, CDR1 is MNHEY and CDR2 is SMNVEV (reference sequence). In nucleotides, the CDR3 is TGTGCCAGCAGGGTAAGTTCCTACAATGAGCAGTTCTTC. Translating gives CASRVSSYNEQFF.

The chain uses TRBV5-1 and TRBJ2-7; 10 positions match TRBD2. V lost 0 bases and J lost 7; bases outside the gene matches: 7. This CDR3 comprises 15 residues. Germline-derived CDR1 and CDR2 are SGHRS and YFSETQ. Written as DNA, the CDR3 is TGCGCCAGCAGCTTGGCCGGGACTAGCGCCATGGAGCAGTACTTC. Its protein is CASSLAGTSAMEQYF.

This clone was seen a few times. The rearrangement joins TRBV30 to TRBJ1-1; D unresolved. In germline, CDR1 is GTSNPN, CDR2 SVGIG (reference sequence). The CDR3 loop spans 17 amino acids. V lost 5 bases, J lost 3 bases, and 25 bases lay in between. This CDR3 reads CAWVRRAVWREDTEAFF. As DNA, the CDR3 is TGTGCCTGGGTGCGAAGGGCAGTGTGGAGGGAGGACACTGAAGCTTTCTTT.

The chain links TRBV7-2 to TRBJ2-5; 12 bases are a match to TRBD2. CDR3 length: 15 residues. Looked up from germline, CDR1 is SGHTA and CDR2 is FQGNSA. Losses at the gene ends were 5 bases for V and 5 bases for J; bases not matched to a gene: 6. The CDR3 bases are TGTGCCAGCAGCCCGGGGCTAGCGGGAGGGGAGACCCAGTACTTC. This encodes CASSPGLAGGETQYF.

This clone showed up just a few times. The chain uses TRBV21-1 and TRBJ1-1. TRBV21-1 is flagged as a pseudogene. The CDR3 totals 14 residues. The CDR3 loop is CASSKVDGNTEAFF. In DNA form, the CDR3 reads TGTGCCAGCAGCAAAGTCGACGGGAACACTGAAGCTTTCTTT.

The V gene is TRBV9, the J gene TRBJ2-1; 8 bases line up with TRBD2. This CDR3 spans 15 amino acids. Trimming removed 4 bases from V and 8 bases from J; junction bases left unmatched: 11. Per the germline V gene, CDR1 is SGDLS and CDR2 is YYNGEE. This chain's CDR3 is CASSPTSGAGDEQFF. The CDR3 coding sequence is TGTGCCAGCAGCCCCACTAGCGGTGCTGGGGATGAGCAGTTCTTC.

J is TRBJ2-7 and V is TRBV4-1; 7 nucleotides align to TRBD2. V was pared by 4 bases and J by 1 base, with 10 bases of the junction left unmatched. The CDR3 length is 16 residues. Looked up from germline, CDR1 is MGHRA and CDR2 is YSYEKL. CDR3 loop: CASSRKGLAESYEQYF. DNA for the CDR3: TGCGCCAGCAGCCGCAAAGGGCTAGCGGAGTCCTACGAGCAGTACTTC.

V usage is TRBV27 and J usage is TRBJ2-1; TRBD1 is a possible D gene (5 bases). Trimming stripped 6 bases from V and 9 bases from J, with 9 bases between. Germline CDR1 is MNHEY and CDR2 is SMNVEV (reference sequence). CDR3 length: 11 amino acids. CDR3 DNA: TGTGCCAGCAGCTCTGGGGCTGAGCAGTTCTTC. Protein sequence: CASSSGAEQFF.

The CDR3 coding sequence is TGTGCCAGCAGCGAAACCCCGGGACATATCTTCAATGAGCAGTTCTTC. Its protein is CASSETPGHIFNEQFF. The chain recombines TRBV9 with TRBJ2-1; D might be TRBD1 (6 bases). The CDR3 is 16 residues long. Germline CDR1 and CDR2: SGDLS and YYNGEE. V gave up 3 bases and J gave up 6 bases, with 19 bases separating them.

The V and J genes are TRBV19 and TRBJ2-7; the D gene is possibly TRBD1 (6 bases). Per germline, CDR1 LNHDA and CDR2 SQIVND (reference sequence). The CDR3 sequence is 15 residues long. Trimming pared 5 bases from V and 3 bases from J, leaving 17 bases between. In DNA, the CDR3 is TGTGCCAGTAGTCCCTACCGGGACAACCACTACGAGCAGTACTTC. Translated: CASSPYRDNHYEQYF.

The chain is built from TRBV19 and TRBJ2-7; a possible D gene is TRBD1 (6 bases). This CDR3 is built from 15 residues. The germline V and J ends were trimmed by 5 bases and 4 bases, with 18 bases remaining between them. Germline V lookup: CDR1 LNHDA, CDR2 SQIVND (reference sequence). CDR3 protein: CASSDSRDNPYEQYF. The CDR3 region has the DNA TGTGCCAGTAGTGACAGCCGGGACAACCCATACGAGCAGTACTTC.

The genes are TRBV27 and TRBJ2-7; D tentatively fits TRBD1 or TRBD2 (5 bases each). The germline V gene has CDR1 MNHEY and CDR2 SMNVEV (reference sequence). V lost 4 bases, J lost 2 bases, and 12 bases lay in between. This CDR3 comprises 14 residues. The DNA of the CDR3 is TGTGCCAGCAGTTACGGGGACGGTACCTACGAGCAGTACTTC. Its translation: CASSYGDGTYEQYF.

The chain has TRBV15 and TRBJ1-2; no clear D gene. Trimming removed 4 bases from V and 6 bases from J, with 15 bases in between. The CDR3 length is 14 residues. Looked up from germline, CDR1 is LNHNV and CDR2 is YYDKDF (reference sequence). The CDR3 sequence: CATSTETFSHGYTF. CDR3 nucleotides: TGTGCCACCAGCACAGAAACCTTTAGCCATGGCTACACCTTC.

The table lists this clone with a count of one. This chain connects TRBV7-8 to TRBJ1-1; tentatively, D is TRBD1 (6 bases). Trimming cost V 1 base and J 5 bases, with 14 bases left between them. Looked up from germline, CDR1 is SGHVS and CDR2 is FQNEAQ. The length of the CDR3 is 15 residues. The CDR3 DNA follows: TGTGCCAGCAGCTTAGTGGGCATAGGGGGGACTGAAGCTTTCTTT. It codes for CASSLVGIGGTEAFF. The full variable domain, completed using reference TRBV7-8 and TRBJ1-1, is GAGVSQSPRYKVAKRGQDVALRCDPISGHVSLFWYQQALGQGPEFLTYFQNEAQLDKSGLPSDRFFAERPEGSVSTLKIQRTQQEDSAVYLCASSLVGIGGTEAFFGQGTRLTVV.

This chain uses TRBV19 with TRBJ2-4; no clear D. CDR1 and CDR2 (germline): LNHDA, SQIVND (reference sequence). V lost 6 bases and J 7 bases, leaving 10 bases between the germline ends. The CDR3 has 12 amino acids. The chain's CDR3 is CASSSVGNIQYF. The CDR3 bases are TGTGCCAGTAGCTCCGTCGGGAACATTCAGTACTTC.

This chain connects TRBV11-2 to TRBJ2-3, with D perhaps assigned TRBD1 or TRBD2 (5 bases each). The CDR3 spans 12 residues. From germline, CDR1 is SGHAT and CDR2 FQNNGV. Trimming took off 4 bases at V and 5 bases at J, with 7 bases between the two ends. CDR3 sequence reads: CASSSGRDTQYF. DNA of the CDR3: TGTGCCAGCAGCTCGGGACGAGATACGCAGTATTTT.

V and J are TRBV15 and TRBJ2-2; no reliable D call. The germline CDR1 and CDR2 sequences are LNHNV and YYDKDF (reference sequence). This CDR3 is 15 amino acids long. V lost 0 bases and J lost 7, with 12 bases in between. CDR3 sequence (DNA): TGTGCCACCAGCAGAGACGCCATATTACTCGGGGAGCTGTTTTTT. This encodes CATSRDAILLGELFF.

The rearrangement uses TRBV14 and TRBJ2-3; D remains unclear. This CDR3 region has 13 residues. The V gene's germline CDR1 is SGHDN and CDR2 FVKESK. Between the trimmed V and J ends, which lost 6 bases and 4 bases, there was a span of 11 bases. For the CDR3, the DNA is TGTGCCAGCAGTCCCCCCAGGCCAGATACGCAGTATTTT. This codes for CASSPPRPDTQYF.

V is TRBV18 and J is TRBJ2-5; 8 bases fit TRBD2. This CDR3 comprises 16 residues. In germline, CDR1 is KGHSH, CDR2 LQKENI. V gave up 2 bases and J gave up 4 bases; unmatched junction bases: 9. This CDR3 is CASSPDDTGGPETQYF. The CDR3 DNA sequence: TGTGCCAGCTCACCAGACGATACGGGAGGGCCAGAGACCCAGTACTTC.